This entry concerns a single T cell receptor (beta chain). Its specificity is unknown. Healthy donors of bone marrow made up the group. The CDR3 length is 14 residues. CDR1 is MNHEY and CDR2 is SVGAGI in the germline V gene. J was trimmed by 3 bases and V by 4 bases; bases with no gene match: 4. This sample is part of a study of cytomegalovirus exposure and HLA in healthy donors. Study-wide results and caveats: Versus the roughly 670-donor mean, an Asian-associated ancestry cluster reportedly showed fewer N-insertions in a later analysis.

The PCR ran on 60 Vbeta and 13 Jbeta primers. The method was immunoSEQ multiplex PCR; TCRdb's version includes in-frame clones alone and lacks a portion of them. The profile shows around 160,000 clones, 60% to 80% of them singletons. The chain combines TRBV6-5 with TRBJ1-2; 8 positions agree with TRBD1. The TCR comes from a woman in her 40s in good health and CMV-seropositive. The material sequenced was PBMCs. The CDR3 loop is CASSSGGFDYGYTF. CDR3 in DNA: TGTGCCAGCAGTTCAGGGGGCTTTGACTATGGCTACACCTTC.